These T cell receptor beta chains were read from a single sample in a study of blood T cells in healthy people across ages. TCRdb recomputed calls from the 5' RACE reads with MiXCR, one row per CDR3 protein. The sample lists 710,000 or so distinct CDR3 sequences, approximately 22% seen once, with 22% in the top ten. Sequencing used blood. The receptors derive from a man in his 70s in good health. Both conserved end residues are part of each CDR3. D genes are given only for firm matches. Clone size is not always given. Where it is, it says once, few, many or a class for expanded clones.

>TRBD2|-|TRBV20-1|TRBJ2-1
CSAASSGGINEQFF
TGCAGTGCCGCCAGCAGCGGGGGGATCAATGAGCAGTTCTTC
>-|-|TRBV28|TRBJ2-3
CASSSPTSGDTDTQYF
TGTGCCAGCAGTTCCCCGACTAGTGGGGACACAGATACGCAGTATTTT
>TRBD1|few|TRBV7-2|TRBJ1-1
CASSYTGDTEAFF
TGTGCCAGCAGCTATACAGGGGACACTGAAGCTTTCTTT
>-|few|TRBV5-1|TRBJ2-1
CASTGTPSSYNEQFF
TGCGCCAGCACCGGGACTCCGAGCTCCTACAATGAGCAGTTCTTC
>TRBD2|-|TRBV4-2|TRBJ2-1
CASSQEIAGGLNYNEQFF
TGTGCCAGCAGCCAAGAGATAGCGGGGGGGCTTAACTACAATGAGCAGTTCTTC
>TRBD1|-|TRBV5-6|TRBJ1-2
CASLLPDRANYGYTF
TGTGCCAGCCTACTTCCGGACAGGGCAAACTATGGCTACACCTTC
>-|-|TRBV4-1|TRBJ1-1
CASSQDQDLLGAFF
TGCGCCAGCAGCCAAGATCAGGACCTTTTGGGGGCTTTCTTT
>TRBD1|few|TRBV7-6|TRBJ1-4
CASSPRQGAREKLFF
TGTGCCAGCAGCCCGAGACAGGGGGCGAGGGAAAAACTGTTTTTT
>TRBD1|few|TRBV7-2|TRBJ2-1
CASRPRQGAYNEQFF
TGTGCCAGCAGGCCCAGACAGGGGGCCTACAATGAGCAGTTCTTC
>-|many|TRBV12-3/TRBV12-4|TRBJ2-2
CASTLAKTGELFF
TGTGCCAGCACCCTGGCGAAAACCGGGGAGCTGTTTTTT
>-|few|TRBV27|TRBJ1-2
CASSMLAGTLQGYGYTF
TGTGCCAGCAGTATGCTGGCCGGGACCTTACAAGGCTATGGCTACACCTTC
>-|few|TRBV9|TRBJ2-3
CASSVVGGHTDTQYF
TGTGCCAGCAGCGTAGTGGGGGGCCACACAGATACGCAGTATTTT
>-|few|TRBV20-1|TRBJ2-1
CSARGPRAHEQFF
TGCAGTGCTAGAGGTCCCAGGGCCCATGAGCAGTTCTTC
>-|-|TRBV18|TRBJ1-3
CASSQEPTASGNTIYF
TGTGCCAGCTCCCAGGAGCCGACAGCCTCTGGAAACACCATATATTTT
>-|many|TRBV29-1|TRBJ1-2
CSAGLGTVYGYTF
TGCAGCGCAGGCCTCGGGACGGTCTATGGCTACACCTTC
>TRBD1|-|TRBV30|TRBJ1-1
CACKGQVNTEAFF
TGTGCCTGCAAAGGACAGGTGAACACTGAAGCTTTCTTT
>-|few|TRBV27|TRBJ2-6
CASSTDAPFEKGANVLTF
TGTGCCAGCAGTACGGACGCACCGTTCGAGAAAGGGGCCAACGTCCTGACTTTC
>-|few|TRBV14|TRBJ2-5
CASSQDTTVRETQYF
TGTGCCAGCAGCCAAGATACAACAGTGAGGGAGACCCAGTACTTC
>TRBD2|-|TRBV6-4|TRBJ2-1
CASTDGLAGTYNEQFF
TGTGCCAGCACCGATGGACTAGCGGGTACTTACAATGAGCAGTTCTTC
>-|few|TRBV6-5|TRBJ1-5
CASSPGYNQPQHF
TGTGCCAGCAGTCCAGGGTACAATCAGCCCCAGCATTTT
>-|few|TRBV7-9|TRBJ2-7
CASSLRGVEQYF
TGTGCCAGCAGCTTAAGGGGGGTTGAGCAGTACTTC
>-|few|TRBV6-2/TRBV6-3|TRBJ1-5
CASSYDLRWEGQPQHF
TGTGCCAGCAGTTATGACCTCCGTTGGGAGGGTCAGCCCCAGCATTTT
>-|-|TRBV10-3|TRBJ1-1
CAIRGGTEAFF
TGTGCCATCAGAGGGGGCACTGAAGCTTTCTTT
>-|-|TRBV5-6|TRBJ2-3
CASSLQRSTDTRYF
TGTGCCAGCAGCTTACAGAGAAGCACAGATACGCGGTATTTT
>-|-|TRBV11-3|TRBJ2-1
CASSAMGGVYNEQFF
TGTGCCAGCAGCGCAATGGGGGGAGTTTACAATGAGCAGTTCTTC
>TRBD1|-|TRBV5-1|TRBJ2-5
CASSVDRVGTQYF
TGCGCCAGCAGCGTTGACAGGGTTGGGACCCAGTACTTC
>-|few|TRBV30|TRBJ2-3
CAWISTDTQYF
TGTGCCTGGATCAGCACAGATACGCAGTATTTT
>-|few|TRBV2|TRBJ2-1
CASKKARESYNEQFF
TGTGCCAGCAAGAAGGCTCGTGAATCCTACAATGAGCAGTTCTTC
>TRBD2|-|TRBV7-9|TRBJ2-3
CASSLGYLAGLSTDTQYF
TGTGCCAGCAGCTTGGGGTATCTAGCGGGACTTAGCACAGATACGCAGTATTTT
>TRBD1|-|TRBV20-1|TRBJ1-1
CSAREGQLPNTEAFF
TGCAGTGCTAGAGAGGGACAGCTTCCGAACACTGAAGCTTTCTTT
>-|-|TRBV6-2/TRBV6-3|TRBJ2-3
CASSARGVDTQYF
TGTGCCAGCAGCGCCAGGGGAGTGGATACGCAGTATTTT
>-|many|TRBV15|TRBJ2-5
CATSRDSGKETQYF
TGTGCCACCAGCAGAGATTCGGGAAAAGAGACCCAGTACTTC
>-|few|TRBV12-3/TRBV12-4|TRBJ2-2
CAILQGIRAGELFF
TGTGCCATCCTTCAGGGGATCCGAGCCGGGGAGCTGTTTTTT
>-|few|TRBV29-1|TRBJ1-1
CSVLVGLNTEAFF
TGCAGCGTTCTAGTAGGACTGAACACTGAAGCTTTCTTT
>-|few|TRBV7-8|TRBJ2-5
CASSSRPIKVGETQYF
TGTGCCAGCAGCTCCCGACCAATCAAAGTCGGAGAGACCCAGTACTTC
>TRBD1|-|TRBV19|TRBJ1-4
CASMTGESNEKLFF
TGTGCCAGTATGACAGGGGAATCTAATGAAAAACTGTTTTTT
>-|-|TRBV5-5|TRBJ1-2
CASSLAVSYGYTF
TGTGCCAGCAGCTTGGCCGTTAGCTATGGTTACACCTTC
>-|-|TRBV6-6|TRBJ1-5
CASSYLAGYSNQPQHF
TGTGCCAGCAGTTACTTGGCGGGCTATAGCAATCAGCCCCAGCATTTT